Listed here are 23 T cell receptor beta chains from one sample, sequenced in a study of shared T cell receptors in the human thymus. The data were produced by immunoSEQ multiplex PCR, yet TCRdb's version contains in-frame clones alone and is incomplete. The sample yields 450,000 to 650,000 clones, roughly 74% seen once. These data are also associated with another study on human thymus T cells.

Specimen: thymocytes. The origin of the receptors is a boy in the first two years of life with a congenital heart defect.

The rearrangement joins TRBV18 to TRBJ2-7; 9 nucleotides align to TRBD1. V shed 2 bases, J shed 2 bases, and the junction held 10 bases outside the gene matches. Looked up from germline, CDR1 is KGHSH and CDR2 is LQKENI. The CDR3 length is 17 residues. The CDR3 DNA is TGTGCCAGCTCACCAAACCAATTGACAGGGGGAACCTACGAGCAGTACTTC. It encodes CASSPNQLTGGTYEQYF.

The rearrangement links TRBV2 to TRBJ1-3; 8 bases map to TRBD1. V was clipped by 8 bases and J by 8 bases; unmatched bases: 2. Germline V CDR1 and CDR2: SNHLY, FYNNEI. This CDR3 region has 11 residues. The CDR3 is CASGQGDTIYF. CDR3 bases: TGTGCCAGCGGACAGGGTGACACCATATATTTT.

Here the CDR3 DNA reads TGCGCCAGCAGCTTCGGCCAGGGGGCGGGTGGCTACACCTTC. Translation gives CASSFGQGAGGYTF. The gene calls are TRBV5-1 and TRBJ1-2, with 8 bases that match TRBD1. CDR3 length equals 14 residues. Germline CDR1 SGHRS, CDR2 YFSETQ. V lost 2 bases and J lost 7; bases outside the gene matches: 7.

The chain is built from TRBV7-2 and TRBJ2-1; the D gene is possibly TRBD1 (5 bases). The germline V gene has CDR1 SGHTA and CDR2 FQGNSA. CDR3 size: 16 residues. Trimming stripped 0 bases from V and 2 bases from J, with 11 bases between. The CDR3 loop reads CASSLAMGRPYNEQFF. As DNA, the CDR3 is TGTGCCAGCAGCTTAGCGATGGGGCGACCCTACAATGAGCAGTTCTTC.

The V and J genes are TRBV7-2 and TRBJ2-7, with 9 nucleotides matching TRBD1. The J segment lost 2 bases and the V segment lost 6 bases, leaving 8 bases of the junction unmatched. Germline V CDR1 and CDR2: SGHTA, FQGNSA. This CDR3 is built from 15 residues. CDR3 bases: TGTGCCAGCAGGAACCGGGACAGGGTAGCCTACGAGCAGTACTTC. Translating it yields CASRNRDRVAYEQYF.

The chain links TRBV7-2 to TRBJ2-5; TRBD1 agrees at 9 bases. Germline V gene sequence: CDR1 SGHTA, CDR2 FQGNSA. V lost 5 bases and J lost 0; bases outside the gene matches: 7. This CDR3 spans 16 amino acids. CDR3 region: CASSPMDRGHQETQYF. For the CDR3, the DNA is TGTGCCAGCAGCCCGATGGACAGGGGCCACCAAGAGACCCAGTACTTC.

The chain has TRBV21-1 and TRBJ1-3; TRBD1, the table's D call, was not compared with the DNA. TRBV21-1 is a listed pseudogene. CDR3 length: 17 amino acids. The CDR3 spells CASSKERKGSPGNTIYF. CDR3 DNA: TGTGCCAGCAGCAAAGAGAGGAAGGGGTCTCCAGGAAACACCATATATTTT.

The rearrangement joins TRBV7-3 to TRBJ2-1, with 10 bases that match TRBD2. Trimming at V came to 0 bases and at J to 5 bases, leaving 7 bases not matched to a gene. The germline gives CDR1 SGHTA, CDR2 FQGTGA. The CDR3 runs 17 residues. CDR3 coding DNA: TGTGCCAGCAGCTTAACTCGGAATAGCGGGGGGAACAATGAGCAGTTCTTC. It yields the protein CASSLTRNSGGNNEQFF.

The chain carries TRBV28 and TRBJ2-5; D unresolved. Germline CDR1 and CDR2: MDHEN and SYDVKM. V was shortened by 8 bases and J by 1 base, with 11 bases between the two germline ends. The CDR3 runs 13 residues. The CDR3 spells CASGRPVQETQYF. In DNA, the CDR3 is TGTGCCAGCGGCAGGCCGGTCCAAGAGACCCAGTACTTC.

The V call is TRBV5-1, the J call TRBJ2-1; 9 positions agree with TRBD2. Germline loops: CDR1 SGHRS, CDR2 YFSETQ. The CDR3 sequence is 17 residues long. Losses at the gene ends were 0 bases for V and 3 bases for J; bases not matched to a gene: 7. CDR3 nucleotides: TGCGCCAGCAGCTTGGGGGGTAGCGGGAGCTTCTACAATGAGCAGTTCTTC. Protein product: CASSLGGSGSFYNEQFF. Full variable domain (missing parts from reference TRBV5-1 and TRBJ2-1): KAGVTQTPRYLIKTRGQQVTLSCSPISGHRSVSWYQQTPGQGLQFLFEYFSETQRNKGNFPGRFSGRQFSNSRSEMNVSTLELGDSALYLCASSLGGSGSFYNEQFFGPGTRLTVL.

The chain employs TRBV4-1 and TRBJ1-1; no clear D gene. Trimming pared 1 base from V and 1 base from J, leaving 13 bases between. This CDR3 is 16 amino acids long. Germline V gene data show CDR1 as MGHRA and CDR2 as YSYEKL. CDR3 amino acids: CASSQAPGRWNTEAFF. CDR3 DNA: TGCGCCAGCAGCCAAGCCCCGGGGAGGTGGAACACTGAAGCTTTCTTT.

CDR3 nucleotides: TGTGCCAGCAGTTACAGGGGCATCTATGGCTACACCTTC. It yields the protein CASSYRGIYGYTF. The chain employs TRBV6-6 and TRBJ1-2; tentatively, D is TRBD1 (5 bases). The CDR3 is 13 residues long. V was pared by 2 bases and J by 4 bases, with 8 bases between. The germline V gene encodes CDR1 MNHNY and CDR2 SVGAGI (reference sequence).

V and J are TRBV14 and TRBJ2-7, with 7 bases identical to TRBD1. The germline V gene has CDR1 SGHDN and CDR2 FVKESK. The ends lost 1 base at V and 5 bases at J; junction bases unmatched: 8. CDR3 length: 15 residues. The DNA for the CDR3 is TGTGCCAGCAGCCAAGTGAGACAGGGAGTAGACGAGCAGTACTTC. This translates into CASSQVRQGVDEQYF.

As DNA, the CDR3 is TGTGCCAGCAGCACCCGACAGGGGGCGCGGGACACCATATATTTT. Amino acid sequence: CASSTRQGARDTIYF. The chain combines TRBV9 with TRBJ1-3; the match to TRBD1 covers 10 bases. V was clipped by 4 bases and J by 8 bases; unmatched bases: 9. The CDR3 totals 15 residues. Germline V gene sequence: CDR1 SGDLS, CDR2 YYNGEE.

CDR3 coding DNA: TGTGCCAGCGGGGGGAAGCGGGAGAGCGCCTACGAGCAGTACTTC. This sequence encodes CASGGKRESAYEQYF. The chain couples TRBV2 to TRBJ2-7; TRBD2 matches 8 bases. The V and J ends lost 8 bases and 2 bases, in that order; junction bases with no gene match: 11. The CDR3 is 15 residues long. Germline lookup yields CDR1 SNHLY and CDR2 FYNNEI.

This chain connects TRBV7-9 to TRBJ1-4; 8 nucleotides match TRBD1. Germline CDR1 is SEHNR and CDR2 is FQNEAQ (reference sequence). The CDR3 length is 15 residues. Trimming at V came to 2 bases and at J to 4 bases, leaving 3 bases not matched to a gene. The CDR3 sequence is CASSLQGALNEKLFF. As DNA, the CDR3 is TGTGCCAGCAGCTTACAGGGGGCACTTAATGAAAAACTGTTTTTT.

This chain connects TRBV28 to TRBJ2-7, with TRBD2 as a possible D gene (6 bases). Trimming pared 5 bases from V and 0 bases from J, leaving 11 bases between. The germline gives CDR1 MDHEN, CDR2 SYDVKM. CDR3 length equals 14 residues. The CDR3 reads CASSPGDSSYEQYF. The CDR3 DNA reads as TGTGCCAGCAGTCCCGGGGACTCCTCCTACGAGCAGTACTTC.

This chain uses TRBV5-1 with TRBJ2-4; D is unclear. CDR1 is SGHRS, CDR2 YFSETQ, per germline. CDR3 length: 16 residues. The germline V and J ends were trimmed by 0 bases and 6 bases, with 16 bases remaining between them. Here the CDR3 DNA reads TGCGCCAGCAGCTTGGCCCCGAGTTGGTCCGGAAACATTCAGTACTTC. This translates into CASSLAPSWSGNIQYF.

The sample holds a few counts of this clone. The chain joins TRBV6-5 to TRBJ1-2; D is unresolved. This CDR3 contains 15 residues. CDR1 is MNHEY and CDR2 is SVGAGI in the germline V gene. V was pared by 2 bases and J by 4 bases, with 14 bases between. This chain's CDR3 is CASSYQDPEAYGYTF. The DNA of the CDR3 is TGTGCCAGCAGTTACCAGGACCCGGAGGCCTATGGCTACACCTTC.

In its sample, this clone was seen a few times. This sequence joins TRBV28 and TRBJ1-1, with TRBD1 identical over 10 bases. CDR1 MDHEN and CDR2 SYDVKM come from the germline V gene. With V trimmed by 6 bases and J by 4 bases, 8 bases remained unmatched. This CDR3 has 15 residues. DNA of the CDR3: TGTGCCAGCAGACAGACAGGGGGCTCGGTCACTGAAGCTTTCTTT. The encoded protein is CASRQTGGSVTEAFF. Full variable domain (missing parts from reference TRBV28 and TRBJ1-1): DVKVTQSSRYLVKRTGEKVFLECVQDMDHENMFWYRQDPGLGLRLIYFSYDVKMKEKGDIPEGYSVSREKKERFSLILESASTNQTSMYLCASRQTGGSVTEAFFGQGTRLTVV.

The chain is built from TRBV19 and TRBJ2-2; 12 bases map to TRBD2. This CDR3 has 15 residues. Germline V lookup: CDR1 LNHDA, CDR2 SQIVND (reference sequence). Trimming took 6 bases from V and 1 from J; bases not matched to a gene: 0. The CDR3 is CASRGLAGNTGELFF. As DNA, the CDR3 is TGTGCCAGTAGGGGACTAGCGGGGAACACCGGGGAGCTGTTTTTT.

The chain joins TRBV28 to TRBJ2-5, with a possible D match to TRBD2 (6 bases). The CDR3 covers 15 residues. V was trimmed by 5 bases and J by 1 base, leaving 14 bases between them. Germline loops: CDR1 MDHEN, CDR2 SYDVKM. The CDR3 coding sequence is TGTGCCAGCAGTCCCCTCGGGGGTGGCCAAGAGACCCAGTACTTC. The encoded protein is CASSPLGGGQETQYF.

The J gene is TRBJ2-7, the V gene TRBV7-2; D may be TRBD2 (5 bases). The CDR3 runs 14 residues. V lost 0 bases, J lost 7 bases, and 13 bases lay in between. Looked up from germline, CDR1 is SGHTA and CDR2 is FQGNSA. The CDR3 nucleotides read TGTGCCAGCAGCTTAGCGGGAGACTCGCGGGAGCAGTACTTC. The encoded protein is CASSLAGDSREQYF.